This T cell receptor (beta chain) was observed in a study of blood T cell repertoires in COVID-19. Clones were read by immunoSEQ multiplex PCR, and TCRdb kept only the in-frame ones, dropping some. Here the sample spans approximately 300,000 clones, 70% to 90% being singletons. Enrollees, roughly 18 to 90 years old, lived in around 23 US areas. Recovered status applied to Cohort 3 donors who had two consecutive negative PCRs. It also applied to those with clearance or with symptom resolution. Germline CDR1 reads SNHLY; CDR2 reads FYNNEI. This CDR3 comprises 14 residues. The ends were cut back, 4 bases at V and 2 bases at J, with 11 bases in the middle.

Input material: PBMCs or T cells enriched from blood (not recorded which). The chain employs TRBV2 and TRBJ1-2, with D perhaps matching TRBD1 (5 bases). The receptor comes from a woman aged 18-30 years who had recovered from COVID-19. The CDR3 sequence is CASSGQTTNYGYTF. For the CDR3, the DNA is TGTGCCAGCAGTGGACAGACCACAAACTATGGCTACACCTTC.